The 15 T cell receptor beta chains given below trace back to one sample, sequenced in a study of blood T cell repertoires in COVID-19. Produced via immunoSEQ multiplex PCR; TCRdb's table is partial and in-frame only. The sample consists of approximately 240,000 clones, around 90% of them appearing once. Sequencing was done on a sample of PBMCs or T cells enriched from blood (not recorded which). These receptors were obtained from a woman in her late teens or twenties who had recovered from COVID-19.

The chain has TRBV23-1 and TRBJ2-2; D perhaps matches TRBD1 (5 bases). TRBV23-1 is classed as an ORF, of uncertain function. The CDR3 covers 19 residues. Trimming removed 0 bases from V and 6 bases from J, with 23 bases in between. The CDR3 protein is CASSQSFRADSTPPGELFF. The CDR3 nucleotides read TGCGCCAGCAGTCAATCGTTCCGGGCCGACAGTACTCCGCCCGGGGAGCTGTTTTTT.

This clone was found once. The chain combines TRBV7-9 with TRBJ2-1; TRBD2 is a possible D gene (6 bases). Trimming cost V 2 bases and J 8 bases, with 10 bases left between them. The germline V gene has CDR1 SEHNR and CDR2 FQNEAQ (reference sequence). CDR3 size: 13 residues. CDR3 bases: TGTGCCAGCAGCTTAAGGGAGGAGGATGAGCAGTTCTTC. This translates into CASSLREEDEQFF. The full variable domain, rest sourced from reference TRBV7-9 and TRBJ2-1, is DTGVSQNPRHKITKRGQNVTFRCDPISEHNRLYWYRQTLGQGPEFLTYFQNEAQLEKSRLLSDRFSAERPKGSFSTLEIQRTEQGDSAMYLCASSLREEDEQFFGPGTRLTVL.

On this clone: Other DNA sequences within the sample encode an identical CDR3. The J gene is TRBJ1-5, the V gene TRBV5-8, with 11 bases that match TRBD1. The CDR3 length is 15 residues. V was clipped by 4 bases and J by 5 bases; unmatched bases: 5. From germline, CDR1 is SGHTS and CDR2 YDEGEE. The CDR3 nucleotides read TGTGCCAGCAGCCCCGGGACAGGGGGGTATCAGCCCCAGCATTTT. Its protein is CASSPGTGGYQPQHF.

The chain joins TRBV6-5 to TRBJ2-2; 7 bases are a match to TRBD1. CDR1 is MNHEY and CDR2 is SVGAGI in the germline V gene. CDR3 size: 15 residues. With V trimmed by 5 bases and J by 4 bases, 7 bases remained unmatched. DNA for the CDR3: TGTGCCAGCAGTCGAGACAGGGTTGCCACCGGGGAGCTGTTTTTT. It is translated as CASSRDRVATGELFF.

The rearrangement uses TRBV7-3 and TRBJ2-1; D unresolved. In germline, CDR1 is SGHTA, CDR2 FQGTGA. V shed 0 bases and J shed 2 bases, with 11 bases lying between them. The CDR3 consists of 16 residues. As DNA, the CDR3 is TGTGCCAGCAGCTTAACAGCCGGTCCTGCCTACAATGAGCAGTTCTTC. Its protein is CASSLTAGPAYNEQFF.

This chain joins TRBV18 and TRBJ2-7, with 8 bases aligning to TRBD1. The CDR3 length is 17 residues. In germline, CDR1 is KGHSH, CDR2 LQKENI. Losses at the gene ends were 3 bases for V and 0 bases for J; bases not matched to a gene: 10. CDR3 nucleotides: TGTGCCAGCTCACCTTCCTCCAGGGGGCAAAGCTCCTACGAGCAGTACTTC. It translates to CASSPSSRGQSSYEQYF.

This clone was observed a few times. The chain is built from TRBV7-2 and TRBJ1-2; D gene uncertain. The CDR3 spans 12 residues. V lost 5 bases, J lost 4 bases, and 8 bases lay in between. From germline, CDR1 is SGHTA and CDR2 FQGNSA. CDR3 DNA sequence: TGTGCCAGCAGCCCCCGGGGCTATGGCTACACCTTC. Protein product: CASSPRGYGYTF.

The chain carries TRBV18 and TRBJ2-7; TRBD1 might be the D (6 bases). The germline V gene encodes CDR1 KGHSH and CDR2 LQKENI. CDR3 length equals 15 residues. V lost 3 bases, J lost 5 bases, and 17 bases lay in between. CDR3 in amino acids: CASSPSQGRVNEQYF. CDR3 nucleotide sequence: TGTGCCAGCTCACCGTCCCAGGGGCGGGTCAACGAGCAGTACTTC.

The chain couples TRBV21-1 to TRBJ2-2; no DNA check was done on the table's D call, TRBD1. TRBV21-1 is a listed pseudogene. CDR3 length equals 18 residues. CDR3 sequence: CASSPGKGATLDTGELFF. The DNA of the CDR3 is TGTGCCAGCAGCCCCGGGAAGGGGGCTACCTTAGATACCGGGGAGCTGTTTTTT.

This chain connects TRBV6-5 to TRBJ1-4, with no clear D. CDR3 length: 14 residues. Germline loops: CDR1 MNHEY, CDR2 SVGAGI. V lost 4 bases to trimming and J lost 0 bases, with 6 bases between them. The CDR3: CASSFGATNEKLFF. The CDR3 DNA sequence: TGTGCCAGCAGTTTCGGGGCAACTAATGAAAAACTGTTTTTT.

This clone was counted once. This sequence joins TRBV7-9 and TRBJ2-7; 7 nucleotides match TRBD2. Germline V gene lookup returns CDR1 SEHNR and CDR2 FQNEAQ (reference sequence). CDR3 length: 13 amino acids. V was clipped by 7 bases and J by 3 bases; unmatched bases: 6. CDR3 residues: CASTSGDYYEQYF. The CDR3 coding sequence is TGTGCCAGCACCTCCGGGGACTACTACGAGCAGTACTTC.

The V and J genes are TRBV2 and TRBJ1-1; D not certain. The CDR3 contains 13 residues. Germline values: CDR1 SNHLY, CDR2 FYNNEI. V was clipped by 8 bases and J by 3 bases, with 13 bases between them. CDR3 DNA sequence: TGTGCCAGCGGGCCGGGGAGGTACACTGAAGCTTTCTTT. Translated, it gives CASGPGRYTEAFF.

The chain's CDR3 is CASRDRGSTEAFF. Written as DNA, the CDR3 is TGTGCCAGCAGGGACAGGGGTAGTACTGAAGCTTTCTTT. This rearrangement joins TRBV27 to TRBJ1-1; 9 bases fit TRBD1. From germline, CDR1 is MNHEY and CDR2 SMNVEV (reference sequence). The CDR3 runs to 13 residues. The junction had 4 bases not matched to a gene; V was cut back by 6 bases and J by 5 bases.

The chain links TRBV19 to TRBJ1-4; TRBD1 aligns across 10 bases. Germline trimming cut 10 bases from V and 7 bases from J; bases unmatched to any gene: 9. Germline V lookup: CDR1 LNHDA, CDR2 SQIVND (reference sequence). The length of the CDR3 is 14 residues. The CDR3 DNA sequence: TGTGCCACTAACGGGGACAGGGGACCTGAAAAACTGTTTTTT. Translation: CATNGDRGPEKLFF.

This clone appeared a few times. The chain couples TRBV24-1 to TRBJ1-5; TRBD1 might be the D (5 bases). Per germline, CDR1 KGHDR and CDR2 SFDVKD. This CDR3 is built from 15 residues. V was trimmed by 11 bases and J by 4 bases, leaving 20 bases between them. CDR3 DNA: TGTGCCATCGCAAGACCCGGGAGGGGAAATCAGCCCCAGCATTTT. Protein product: CAIARPGRGNQPQHF.